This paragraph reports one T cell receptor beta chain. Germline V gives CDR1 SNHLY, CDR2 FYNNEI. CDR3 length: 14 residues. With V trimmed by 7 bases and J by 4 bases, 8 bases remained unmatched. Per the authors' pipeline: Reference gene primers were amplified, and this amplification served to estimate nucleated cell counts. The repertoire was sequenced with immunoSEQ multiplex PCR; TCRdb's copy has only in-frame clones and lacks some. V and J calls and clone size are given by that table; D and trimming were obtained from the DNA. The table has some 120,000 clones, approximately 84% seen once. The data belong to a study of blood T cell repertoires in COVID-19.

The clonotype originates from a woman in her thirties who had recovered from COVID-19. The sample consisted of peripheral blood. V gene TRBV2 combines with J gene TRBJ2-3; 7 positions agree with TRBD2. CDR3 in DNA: TGTGCCAGCATTTGGAGCGGGATACCAGATACGCAGTATTTT. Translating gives CASIWSGIPDTQYF.